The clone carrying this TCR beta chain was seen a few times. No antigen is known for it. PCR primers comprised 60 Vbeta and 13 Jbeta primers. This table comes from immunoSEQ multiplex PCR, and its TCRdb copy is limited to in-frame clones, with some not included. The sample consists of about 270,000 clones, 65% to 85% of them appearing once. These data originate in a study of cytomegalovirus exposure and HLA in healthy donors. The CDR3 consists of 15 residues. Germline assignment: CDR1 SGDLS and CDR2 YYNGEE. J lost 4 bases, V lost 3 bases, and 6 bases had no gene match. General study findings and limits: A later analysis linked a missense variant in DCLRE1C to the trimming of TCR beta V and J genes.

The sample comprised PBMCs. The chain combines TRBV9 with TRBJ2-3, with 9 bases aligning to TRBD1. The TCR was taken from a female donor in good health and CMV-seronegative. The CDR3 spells CASSARDRASDTQYF. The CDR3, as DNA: TGTGCCAGCAGCGCTAGGGACAGGGCTTCAGATACGCAGTATTTT.